This is a list of T cell receptor beta chains from one sample in a study of identifying expanded T cells in peripheral blood. TCRdb's copy holds only in-frame clones and misses some; the assay was immunoSEQ multiplex PCR. The top ten clones hold 11% to 15% of a sample with roughly 100,000 clones, 88% of them seen once. The sample was blood. These receptors all stem from a person aged 18-70 years in good health. CDR3s include the opening cysteine and the closing phenylalanine or tryptophan. The D gene is left open where the match is weak. A clone size is listed for some rows: how often the clone was seen (once, few, many), or a class if it is expanded.

v_call: TRBV28; cdr3_length: 13; d_call: .; j_call: TRBJ1-2; clone_size: few; cdr3_aa: CASSPGRGYGYTF; cdr3_nt: TGTGCCAGCAGTCCGGGACGGGGCTATGGCTACACCTTC
v_call: TRBV30; cdr3_length: 14; d_call: .; j_call: TRBJ2-1; clone_size: .; cdr3_aa: CAWSVQRSYNEQFF; cdr3_nt: TGTGCCTGGAGTGTCCAGCGCTCCTACAATGAGCAGTTCTTC
v_call: TRBV28; cdr3_length: 12; d_call: .; j_call: TRBJ2-3; clone_size: .; cdr3_aa: CASSLSLRTQYF; cdr3_nt: TGTGCCAGCAGTCTTTCCCTTCGTACGCAGTATTTT
v_call: TRBV30; cdr3_length: 16; d_call: .; j_call: TRBJ2-5; clone_size: .; cdr3_aa: CAWSITGTRGRETQYF; cdr3_nt: TGTGCCTGGAGTATAACGGGAACCCGGGGACGAGAGACCCAGTACTTC
v_call: TRBV27; cdr3_length: 16; d_call: .; j_call: TRBJ2-2; clone_size: once; cdr3_aa: CASSLAGTVNTGELFF; cdr3_nt: TGTGCCAGCAGCCTCGCGGGGACAGTGAACACCGGGGAGCTGTTTTTT
v_call: TRBV27; cdr3_length: 14; d_call: TRBD1; j_call: TRBJ2-1; clone_size: once; cdr3_aa: CASSHGTGGYEQFF; cdr3_nt: TGTGCCAGCAGCCATGGGACAGGCGGGTATGAGCAGTTCTTC
v_call: TRBV29-1; cdr3_length: 14; d_call: TRBD2; j_call: TRBJ2-1; clone_size: .; cdr3_aa: CSAKTSGSGYEQFF; cdr3_nt: TGCAGCGCAAAGACTAGCGGGAGTGGTTATGAGCAGTTCTTC
v_call: TRBV5-1; cdr3_length: 14; d_call: TRBD1; j_call: TRBJ1-5; clone_size: .; cdr3_aa: CASSPGQPNQPQHF; cdr3_nt: TGCGCCAGCAGCCCGGGACAGCCCAATCAGCCCCAGCATTTT
v_call: TRBV29-1; cdr3_length: 15; d_call: TRBD2; j_call: TRBJ2-1; clone_size: .; cdr3_aa: CSVEDWRERNNEQFF; cdr3_nt: TGCAGCGTTGAAGATTGGCGGGAGAGGAACAATGAGCAGTTCTTC
v_call: TRBV7-9; cdr3_length: 14; d_call: .; j_call: TRBJ1-1; clone_size: .; cdr3_aa: CASSLVSLNTEAFF; cdr3_nt: TGTGCCAGCAGCTTAGTTTCCCTGAACACTGAAGCTTTCTTT
v_call: TRBV6-1; cdr3_length: 15; d_call: TRBD1; j_call: TRBJ2-3; clone_size: few; cdr3_aa: CASNGQGVSTDTQYF; cdr3_nt: TGTGCCAGCAATGGACAGGGGGTGAGCACAGATACGCAGTATTTT
v_call: TRBV9; cdr3_length: 17; d_call: TRBD2; j_call: TRBJ2-3; clone_size: .; cdr3_aa: CASSAQETSGGRDTQYF; cdr3_nt: TGTGCCAGCAGCGCCCAAGAGACTAGCGGGGGGCGGGATACGCAGTATTTT
v_call: TRBV5-1; cdr3_length: 15; d_call: .; j_call: TRBJ1-1; clone_size: once; cdr3_aa: CASSATEQRVTEAFF; cdr3_nt: TGCGCCAGCAGCGCGACGGAGCAAAGGGTGACTGAAGCTTTCTTT
v_call: TRBV19; cdr3_length: 15; d_call: .; j_call: TRBJ1-5; clone_size: .; cdr3_aa: CASSIGRDSNQPQHF; cdr3_nt: TGTGCCAGTAGTATCGGGAGGGATAGCAATCAGCCCCAGCATTTT
v_call: TRBV6-5; cdr3_length: 15; d_call: .; j_call: TRBJ1-6; clone_size: .; cdr3_aa: CASSYSGGWNSPLHF; cdr3_nt: TGTGCCAGCAGTTACTCAGGGGGGTGGAATTCACCCCTCCACTTT
v_call: TRBV28; cdr3_length: 14; d_call: TRBD1; j_call: TRBJ1-1; clone_size: .; cdr3_aa: CASSLVQGDTEAFF; cdr3_nt: TGTGCCAGCAGTTTGGTCCAGGGGGACACTGAAGCTTTCTTT
v_call: TRBV6-6; cdr3_length: 14; d_call: .; j_call: TRBJ1-5; clone_size: .; cdr3_aa: CASSSQGIGQPQHF; cdr3_nt: TGTGCCAGCAGTTCTCAGGGGATTGGGCAGCCCCAGCATTTT
v_call: TRBV19; cdr3_length: 12; d_call: .; j_call: TRBJ2-1; clone_size: .; cdr3_aa: CASSLAYNEQFF; cdr3_nt: TGTGCCAGTAGTCTTGCCTACAATGAGCAGTTCTTC
v_call: TRBV7-2; cdr3_length: 14; d_call: .; j_call: TRBJ1-1; clone_size: .; cdr3_aa: CASSLVGGSTEAFF; cdr3_nt: TGTGCCAGCAGCTTAGTAGGGGGGAGCACTGAAGCTTTCTTT
v_call: TRBV18; cdr3_length: 13; d_call: .; j_call: TRBJ1-1; clone_size: few; cdr3_aa: CASSKDAGVGAFF; cdr3_nt: TGTGCCAGCTCCAAGGATGCAGGGGTTGGCGCTTTCTTT
v_call: TRBV7-9; cdr3_length: 13; d_call: .; j_call: TRBJ1-2; clone_size: .; cdr3_aa: CASSLRGIGGYTF; cdr3_nt: TGTGCCAGCAGCTTGCGGGGGATAGGTGGCTACACCTTC
v_call: TRBV14; cdr3_length: 13; d_call: .; j_call: TRBJ1-5; clone_size: .; cdr3_aa: CASSQTTNQPQHF; cdr3_nt: TGTGCCAGCAGCCAGACCACCAATCAGCCCCAGCATTTT
v_call: TRBV27; cdr3_length: 13; d_call: .; j_call: TRBJ2-3; clone_size: .; cdr3_aa: CASRGAGTDTQYF; cdr3_nt: TGTGCCAGCCGCGGAGCGGGCACAGATACGCAGTATTTT
v_call: TRBV14; cdr3_length: 15; d_call: .; j_call: TRBJ2-3; clone_size: .; cdr3_aa: CASSQARTSTDTQYF; cdr3_nt: TGTGCCAGCAGCCAAGCCCGAACTAGCACAGATACGCAGTATTTT
v_call: TRBV27; cdr3_length: 16; d_call: .; j_call: TRBJ2-3; clone_size: .; cdr3_aa: CASTLTGASSTDTQYF; cdr3_nt: TGTGCCAGCACATTAACGGGGGCCTCGAGCACAGATACGCAGTATTTT
v_call: TRBV7-6; cdr3_length: 14; d_call: .; j_call: TRBJ2-1; clone_size: .; cdr3_aa: CASSLALRHNEQFF; cdr3_nt: TGTGCCAGCAGCTTAGCGCTTCGGCACAATGAGCAGTTCTTC
v_call: TRBV10-3; cdr3_length: 13; d_call: TRBD1; j_call: TRBJ1-2; clone_size: .; cdr3_aa: CAISVTGGYGYTF; cdr3_nt: TGTGCCATCAGTGTTACAGGGGGCTATGGCTACACCTTC